This T cell receptor (beta chain) was identified in a study of identifying expanded T cells in peripheral blood. Study-wide points: Across healthy donors, higher total template counts meant significantly greater approximately two-week count variance. About 1.3 clones differed between technical replicates, versus roughly 16 and 20 over time.

Repertoires were generated with immunoSEQ multiplex PCR, while TCRdb's copy carries only in-frame clones and drops some. The data hold approximately 83,000 clones, with about 88% observed a single time. The V gene lost 3 bases and the J gene lost 0 bases, with 10 bases spanning the gap. The CDR3 loop spans 15 amino acids. From germline, CDR1 is LNHDA and CDR2 SQIVND (reference sequence). On this clone itself: Antigen specificity is unknown.

Collection occurred without any documented infections or immune events in donors. The chain is built from TRBV19 and TRBJ2-3, with no clear D. The sample was blood. The clonotype originates from a person aged 18 to 70 in good health. The CDR3, as DNA: TGTGCCAGTAGTATGTTTCCGGAAAGCACAGATACGCAGTATTTT. This translates into CASSMFPESTDTQYF.